Listed below are T cell receptor beta chains from one sample, sequenced in a study of CD8+CD57+ T cells in acquired aplastic anemia. TCRdb independently ran MiXCR on the reads; one entry per CDR3 protein. This repertoire shows some 130,000 distinct CDR3 sequences, about 40% found once; its top ten account for less than 8.5%. The material sequenced was sorted CD4+, CD8+, or CD8+CD57+ T cells (not recorded which) from PBMCs. These receptors came from a human donor in good health, serving as a control. Both conserved end residues are part of each CDR3. D genes are given only for firm matches. Clone size is shown for a subset of rows, as once, few, many or a class of expanded clone.

j_gene	abundance	v_gene	d_gene	CDR3aa	CDR3nt
TRBJ2-3	many	TRBV27	NA	CASTLFGTDTQYF	TGTGCCAGCACCCTCTTTGGCACAGATACGCAGTATTTT
TRBJ2-1	NA	TRBV20-1	TRBD2	CSAGTSGGAREQFF	TGCAGTGCTGGGACTAGCGGGGGGGCACGAGAGCAGTTCTTC
TRBJ2-3	once	TRBV4-2	TRBD1	CASSQAGLGQDFSTDTQYF	TGTGCCAGCAGCCAAGCGGGGCTGGGACAGGATTTCTCAACAGATACGCAGTATTTT
TRBJ2-5	NA	TRBV29-1	TRBD2	CSGLAGRQETQYF	TGCAGCGGTCTAGCGGGGCGACAAGAGACCCAGTACTTC
TRBJ1-1	many	TRBV2	NA	CASRPRREQNTEAFF	TGTGCCAGCAGGCCACGACGGGAACAGAACACTGAAGCTTTCTTT
TRBJ2-7	NA	TRBV2	TRBD2	CASSLTSVRHEQYF	TGTGCCAGCAGTCTTACTAGCGTGAGGCACGAGCAGTACTTC
TRBJ2-7	few	TRBV15	NA	CATSRHTGRRAYEQYF	TGTGCCACCAGCAGACATACCGGGCGGCGGGCCTACGAGCAGTACTTC
TRBJ2-5	many	TRBV11-3	NA	CASSLGGRTEETQYF	TGTGCCAGCAGCTTAGGAGGGCGAACCGAAGAGACCCAGTACTTC
TRBJ1-2	many	TRBV11-2	TRBD1	CASSSIAGQEPYGYTF	TGTGCCAGCAGCTCCATTGCTGGACAGGAGCCCTATGGCTACACCTTC
TRBJ2-7	NA	TRBV19	NA	CASTSRSGQRNEQYF	TGTGCCAGTACCTCCAGGAGCGGCCAGCGCAACGAGCAGTACTTC
TRBJ2-1	NA	TRBV6-2/TRBV6-3	NA	CASSHRTGPRTGNEQFF	TGTGCCAGCAGTCACCGGACGGGGCCCCGTACGGGCAATGAGCAGTTCTTC
TRBJ1-1	many	TRBV7-9	TRBD1	CASSLTSGQGTTEAFF	TGTGCCAGCAGCTTAACTAGCGGACAGGGGACCACTGAAGCTTTCTTT
TRBJ2-7	many	TRBV19	NA	CASSEGVPLYEQYF	TGTGCCAGTAGTGAGGGGGTCCCTTTGTACGAGCAGTACTTC
TRBJ1-1	NA	TRBV7-8	NA	CASGGGLNTEAFF	TGTGCCAGCGGGGGGGGATTGAACACTGAAGCTTTCTTT
TRBJ2-1	NA	TRBV20-1	NA	CSLQLSSYNEQFF	TGCAGTCTCCAACTAAGCTCCTACAATGAGCAGTTCTTC
TRBJ2-7	many	TRBV6-1	TRBD2	CASSPSAGETYEQYF	TGTGCCAGCAGCCCCTCGGCGGGGGAAACCTACGAGCAGTACTTC
TRBJ1-5	many	TRBV19	NA	CASSPGAGNQPQHF	TGTGCCAGTAGTCCGGGGGCCGGCAATCAGCCCCAGCATTTT
TRBJ2-7	NA	TRBV12-3/TRBV12-4	NA	CASSTIRGEQYF	TGTGCCAGCAGCACCATTAGGGGCGAGCAGTACTTC
TRBJ2-1	NA	TRBV2	TRBD1	CAWTGYNEQFF	TGTGCTTGGACAGGTTACAATGAGCAGTTCTTC
TRBJ1-2	NA	TRBV20-1	NA	CSATPNHYGYTF	TGCAGTGCAACCCCCAACCACTATGGCTACACCTTC
TRBJ1-2	many	TRBV30	NA	CAWSDGYYGYTF	TGTGCCTGGAGTGACGGCTACTATGGCTACACCTTC
TRBJ2-7	few	TRBV5-6	NA	CASSRGRTVTYEQYF	TGTGCCAGCAGCCGCGGCCGGACAGTAACCTACGAGCAGTACTTC
TRBJ1-1	NA	TRBV19	TRBD1	CASSGGGAFF	TGTGCCAGCTCAGGGGGCGGAGCTTTCTTT
TRBJ2-1	NA	TRBV2	NA	CASSTATGHYNEQFF	TGTGCCAGCAGCACGGCGACAGGTCATTACAATGAGCAGTTCTTC
TRBJ1-2	many	TRBV19	NA	CASTIRSQIVTGAAYGYTF	TGTGCCAGTACCATTAGGAGTCAGATTGTTACCGGGGCTGCCTATGGCTACACCTTC
TRBJ1-3	NA	TRBV29-1	NA	CSVDGGGNTMYF	TGCAGCGTGGACGGGGGGGGAAACACCATGTATTTC
TRBJ2-5	many	TRBV5-8	TRBD1	CASSKGLQGARETQYF	TGTGCCAGCAGCAAGGGATTACAGGGGGCTAGGGAGACCCAGTACTTC
TRBJ2-2	many	TRBV5-4	TRBD2	CASSLGLADTGELFF	TGTGCCAGCAGCTTGGGACTAGCGGACACCGGGGAGCTGTTTTTT
TRBJ2-7	few	TRBV18	NA	CASSPSHRAHEQYF	TGTGCCAGCTCCCCCTCCCACAGGGCCCACGAGCAGTACTTC
TRBJ2-4	NA	TRBV12-3/TRBV12-4	NA	CASSLNSYLAKNIQYF	TGTGCCAGCAGTTTGAACTCCTATTTAGCCAAAAACATTCAGTATTTC
TRBJ1-5	NA	TRBV2	NA	CASSTGIANQPQHF	TGTGCCAGCAGCACAGGGATCGCCAATCAGCCCCAGCATTTT
TRBJ2-3	NA	TRBV7-2	NA	CASSPSYTDTQYF	TGTGCCAGCAGCCCTAGCTACACAGATACGCAGTATTTT
TRBJ2-7	many	TRBV19	TRBD1	CATKQGDRGRGEQYF	TGTGCCACTAAACAAGGGGACAGGGGGCGAGGCGAGCAGTACTTC
TRBJ2-7	NA	TRBV5-1	TRBD2	CASSLTSGRYEQYF	TGCGCCAGCAGTCTGACTAGCGGGAGGTACGAGCAGTACTTC
TRBJ1-1	many	TRBV7-2	NA	CASSLARWKAFF	TGTGCCAGCAGCTTAGCGCGTTGGAAAGCTTTCTTT
TRBJ1-4	few	TRBV5-1	TRBD1	CASSPGQARANEKLFF	TGCGCCAGCAGCCCGGGACAGGCGAGGGCTAATGAAAAACTGTTTTTT
TRBJ1-3	many	TRBV3-1	TRBD1	CASSHLGTASSGNTIYF	TGTGCCAGCAGCCACCTAGGGACAGCCAGCTCTGGAAACACCATATATTTT
TRBJ1-2	NA	TRBV2	TRBD1	CASSLRTGTGGANYGYTF	TGTGCCAGCAGTTTACGAACCGGGACAGGGGGTGCAAACTATGGCTACACCTTC
TRBJ2-7	few	TRBV5-1	TRBD2	CASSLAGLASYEQYF	TGCGCCAGCAGCTTGGCGGGACTAGCCTCCTACGAGCAGTACTTC
TRBJ2-3	many	TRBV4-1	TRBD2	CASSQGLASDTQYF	TGCGCCAGCAGCCAAGGACTAGCCTCAGATACGCAGTATTTT
TRBJ1-1	few	TRBV2	NA	CASSDPGIAFF	TGTGCCAGCAGTGACCCAGGGATAGCTTTCTTT
TRBJ1-6	NA	TRBV19	TRBD1	CASSIGGDRNSPLHF	TGTGCCAGTAGTATAGGGGGGGACAGGAATTCACCCCTCCACTTT
TRBJ1-1	many	TRBV7-2	TRBD1	CASSGHRGFNTEAFF	TGTGCCAGCAGCGGACACAGGGGCTTTAACACTGAAGCTTTCTTT
TRBJ2-2	once	TRBV2	TRBD2	CASSTSGGSSGELFF	TGTGCCAGCAGCACTAGCGGGGGATCGTCCGGGGAGCTGTTTTTT
TRBJ1-1	many	TRBV6-5	NA	CASSSPGQGGAFF	TGTGCCAGCAGTTCCCCGGGCCAGGGTGGAGCTTTCTTT
TRBJ1-2	NA	TRBV2	NA	CASSETGRDGYTF	TGTGCCAGCAGTGAAACAGGGAGGGATGGCTACACCTTC
TRBJ2-7	few	TRBV18	NA	CASSPGATSSYEQYF	TGTGCCAGCTCCCCAGGGGCCACAAGCTCCTACGAGCAGTACTTC
TRBJ1-5	NA	TRBV13	NA	CASSPHPQGGNQPQHF	TGTGCCAGCAGCCCCCATCCGCAGGGTGGCAATCAGCCCCAGCATTTT
TRBJ1-1	many	TRBV5-1	NA	CASRGDTEAFF	TGCGCCAGCAGGGGAGACACTGAAGCTTTCTTT
TRBJ2-7	many	TRBV30	NA	CAWSEVRYEQYF	TGTGCCTGGAGTGAGGTCAGATACGAGCAGTACTTC
TRBJ1-2	many	TRBV29-1	NA	CSVGLANYGYTF	TGCAGCGTCGGATTGGCTAACTATGGCTACACCTTC